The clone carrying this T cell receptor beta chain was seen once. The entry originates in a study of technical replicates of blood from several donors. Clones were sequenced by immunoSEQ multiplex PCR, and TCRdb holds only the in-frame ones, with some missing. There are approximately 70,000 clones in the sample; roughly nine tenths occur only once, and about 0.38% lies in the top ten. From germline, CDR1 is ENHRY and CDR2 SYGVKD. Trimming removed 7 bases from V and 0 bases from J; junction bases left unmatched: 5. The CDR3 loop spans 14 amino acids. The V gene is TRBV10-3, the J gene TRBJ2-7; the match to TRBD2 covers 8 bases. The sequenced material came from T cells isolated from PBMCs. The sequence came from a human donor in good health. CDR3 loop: CAITSTSDSYEQYF. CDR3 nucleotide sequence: TGTGCCATCACCTCGACTAGCGACTCCTACGAGCAGTACTTC.